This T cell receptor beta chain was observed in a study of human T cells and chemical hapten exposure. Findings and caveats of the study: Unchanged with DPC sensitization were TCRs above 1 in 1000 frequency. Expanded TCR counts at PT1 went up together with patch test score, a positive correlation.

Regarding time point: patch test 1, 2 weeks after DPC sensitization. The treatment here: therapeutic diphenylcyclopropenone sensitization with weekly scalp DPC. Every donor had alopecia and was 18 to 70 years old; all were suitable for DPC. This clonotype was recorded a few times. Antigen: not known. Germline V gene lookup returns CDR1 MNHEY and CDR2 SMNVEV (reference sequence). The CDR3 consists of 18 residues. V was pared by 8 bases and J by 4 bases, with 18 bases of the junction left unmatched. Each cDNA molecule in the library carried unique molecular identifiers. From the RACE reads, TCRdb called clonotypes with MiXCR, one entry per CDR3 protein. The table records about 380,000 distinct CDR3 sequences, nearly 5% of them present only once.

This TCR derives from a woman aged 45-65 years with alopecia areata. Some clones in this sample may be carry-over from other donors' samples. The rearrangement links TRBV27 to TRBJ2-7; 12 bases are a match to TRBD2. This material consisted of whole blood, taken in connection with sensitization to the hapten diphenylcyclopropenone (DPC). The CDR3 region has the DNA TGTGCCAGCTCCTTAGGCTGGATTGGACTAGCGGGGAGGTACGAGCAGTACTTC. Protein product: CASSLGWIGLAGRYEQYF.